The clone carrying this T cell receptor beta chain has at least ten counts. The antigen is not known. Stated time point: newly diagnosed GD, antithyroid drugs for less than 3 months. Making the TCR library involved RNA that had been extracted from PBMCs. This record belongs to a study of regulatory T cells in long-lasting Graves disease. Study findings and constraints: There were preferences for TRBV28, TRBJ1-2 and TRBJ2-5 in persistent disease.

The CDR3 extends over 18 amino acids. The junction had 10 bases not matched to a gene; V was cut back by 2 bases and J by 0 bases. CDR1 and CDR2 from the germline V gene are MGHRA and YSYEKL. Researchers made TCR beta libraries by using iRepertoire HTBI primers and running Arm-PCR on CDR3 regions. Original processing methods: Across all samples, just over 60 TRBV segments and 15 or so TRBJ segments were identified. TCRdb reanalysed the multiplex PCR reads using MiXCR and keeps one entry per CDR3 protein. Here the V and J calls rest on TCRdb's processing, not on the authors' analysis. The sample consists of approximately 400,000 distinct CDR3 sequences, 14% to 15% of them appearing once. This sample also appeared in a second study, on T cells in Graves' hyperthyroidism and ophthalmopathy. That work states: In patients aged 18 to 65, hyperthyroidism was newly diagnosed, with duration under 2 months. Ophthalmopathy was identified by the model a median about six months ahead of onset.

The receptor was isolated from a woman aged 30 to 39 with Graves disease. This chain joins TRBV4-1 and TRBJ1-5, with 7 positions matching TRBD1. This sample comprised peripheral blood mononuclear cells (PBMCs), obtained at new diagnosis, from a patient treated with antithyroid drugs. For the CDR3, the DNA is TGCGCCAGCAGCCAATTTGGATCGAGGGGGCTTAGCAATCAGCCCCAGCATTTT. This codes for CASSQFGSRGLSNQPQHF.